This T cell receptor (beta chain) was retrieved from a study of cytomegalovirus exposure and HLA in healthy donors. Overall study context: Unique TCRs from HLA-typed donors, 80 million to 100 million of them, were held in an early data release. General study points: Roughly even sequencing depth across donors was the assumption behind the presence/absence analyses. It is likely that the observed cluster of highly shared sequence variants was a sequencing artifact.

As for this clone: Its specificity is unknown.

Germline V lookup: CDR1 SGHRS, CDR2 YFSETQ. The CDR3 runs to 13 residues. V gave up 2 bases and J gave up 7 bases, with 12 bases separating them. Primers included in the PCR were 60 Vbeta and 13 Jbeta primers. Sequencing was performed with immunoSEQ multiplex PCR; in TCRdb, only in-frame clones are kept and a portion is missing. The repertoire holds around 100,000 clones, with around two thirds as singletons. The receptor's source is a woman aged 45-60 years in good health and CMV-seronegative. The sequenced material came from PBMCs. The chain is built from TRBV5-1 and TRBJ1-1; D uncertain. The CDR3 protein is CASSFPENREAFF. In DNA, the CDR3 is TGCGCCAGCAGCTTCCCTGAGAACCGTGAAGCTTTCTTT. Together with reference TRBV5-1 and TRBJ1-1, the CDR3 gives the full variable domain: KAGVTQTPRYLIKTRGQQVTLSCSPISGHRSVSWYQQTPGQGLQFLFEYFSETQRNKGNFPGRFSGRQFSNSRSEMNVSTLELGDSALYLCASSFPENREAFFGQGTRLTVV.